These 17 T cell receptor beta chains came from one sample sequenced in a study of shared clonotypes between healthy human individuals. The protocol was immunoSEQ multiplex PCR, while the TCRdb copy is restricted to in-frame clones and leaves out a portion. The sample lists under 600,000 clones; roughly 85% were seen once. Sample: PBMCs. These receptors came from a woman aged 40 to 55 in good health. Some clones in this sample may be carry-over from other donors' samples.

The chain combines TRBV10-3 with TRBJ2-1; 12 bases line up with TRBD2. V lost 4 bases and J lost 7; bases outside the gene matches: 5. The germline V gene encodes CDR1 ENHRY and CDR2 SYGVKD. The CDR3 has 15 residues. The CDR3, as DNA: TGTGCCATCAGTGGAAGGACTAGCGGGAATAATGAGCAGTTCTTC. It translates to CAISGRTSGNNEQFF.

The rearrangement links TRBV4-1 to TRBJ1-1; D is undetermined. CDR1 is MGHRA, CDR2 YSYEKL, per germline. V was trimmed by 5 bases and J by 1 base, leaving 5 bases between them. This CDR3 region has 12 residues. CDR3 DNA: TGCGCCAGCAGCGGAAGGAACACTGAAGCTTTCTTT. This encodes CASSGRNTEAFF.

This rearrangement joins TRBV7-2 to TRBJ1-1, with D tentatively TRBD1 (5 bases). The germline V gene encodes CDR1 SGHTA and CDR2 FQGNSA. The V end lost 5 bases, the J end lost 4 bases, and 14 bases lay between the germline ends. This CDR3 region has 14 residues. The CDR3 DNA is TGTGCCAGCAGCGTCAGGGTATTGGCCACTGAAGCTTTCTTT. Its translation is CASSVRVLATEAFF.

This rearrangement joins TRBV30 to TRBJ2-2, with 14 nucleotides matching TRBD2. The CDR3 has 16 residues. Trimming took 0 bases from V and 6 from J; bases not matched to a gene: 3. Germline lookup yields CDR1 GTSNPN and CDR2 SVGIG (reference sequence). The CDR3: CAWSVRGLAGAGELFF. The CDR3 nucleotides are TGTGCCTGGAGTGTACGGGGACTAGCGGGAGCCGGGGAGCTGTTTTTT.

This rearrangement joins TRBV30 to TRBJ2-1, with 8 bases lining up with TRBD2. This CDR3 region has 16 residues. The germline CDR1 and CDR2 sequences are GTSNPN and SVGIG (reference sequence). The V and J ends lost 3 bases and 2 bases, in that order; junction bases with no gene match: 9. Written as DNA, the CDR3 is TGTGCCTGGAGCCCCGGCACTAGCGGAACCTACAATGAGCAGTTCTTC. Its translation is CAWSPGTSGTYNEQFF. The whole variable domain, remainder taken from reference TRBV30 and TRBJ2-1, is SQTIHQWPATLVQPVGSPLSLECTVEGTSNPNLYWYRQAAGRGLQLLFYSVGIGQISSEVPQNLSASRPQDRQFILSSKKLLLSDSGFYLCAWSPGTSGTYNEQFFGPGTRLTVL.

This clone was seen a single time. This chain joins TRBV11-2 and TRBJ1-2; D possibly corresponds to TRBD1 (6 bases). This CDR3 is 14 amino acids long. Germline-derived CDR1 and CDR2 are SGHAT and FQNNGV. Between the trimmed V and J ends, which lost 5 bases and 2 bases, there was a span of 12 bases. The DNA of the CDR3 is TGTGCCAGCAGCCCCAGTACAGGGAACTATGGCTACACCTTC. It is translated as CASSPSTGNYGYTF.

The chain joins TRBV30 to TRBJ1-5, with no clear D. The V gene lost 1 base and the J gene lost 7 bases, with 14 bases spanning the gap. The V gene's germline CDR1 is GTSNPN and CDR2 SVGIG (reference sequence). The CDR3 loop spans 14 amino acids. Here the CDR3 DNA reads TGTGCCTGGAGTGGGTCAGCGCTAAGCCAGCCCCAGCATTTT. Translating gives CAWSGSALSQPQHF.

This clone was counted only a few times. Other DNA sequences in this sample translate to the same CDR3. This chain uses TRBV30 with TRBJ1-6; no clear D gene. Trimming cost V 3 bases and J 0 bases, with 3 bases left between them. Germline CDR1 is GTSNPN and CDR2 is SVGIG (reference sequence). The CDR3 loop spans 13 amino acids. The CDR3 DNA sequence: TGTGCCTGGAGAAGCTCCTATAATTCACCCCTCCACTTT. Translated, it gives CAWRSSYNSPLHF.

The chain links TRBV18 to TRBJ2-3; the D is unclear. Germline V gene lookup returns CDR1 KGHSH and CDR2 LQKENI. Trimming removed 0 bases from V and 7 bases from J, with 17 bases in between. The CDR3 is 16 amino acids. For the CDR3, the DNA is TGTGCCAGCTCACCACCGGAAGGCCAAGTGGTGAATACGCAGTATTTT. Protein: CASSPPEGQVVNTQYF.

This clone was recorded once. The chain joins TRBV27 to TRBJ1-2, with D possibly being TRBD1 (5 bases). Between the trimmed V and J ends, which lost 0 bases and 4 bases, there was a span of 9 bases. Germline loops: CDR1 MNHEY, CDR2 SMNVEV (reference sequence). The length of the CDR3 is 14 residues. The CDR3 reads CASSLSFGTYGYTF. The DNA of the CDR3 is TGTGCCAGCAGTTTATCCTTCGGGACCTATGGCTACACCTTC.

Turning to this clone: With a far larger clone one base away, a read error is the likely cause. The rearrangement joins TRBV30 to TRBJ2-7, with D possibly TRBD1 on 5 matching bases. The CDR3 sequence is 16 residues long. V lost 1 base, J lost 0 bases, and 16 bases lay in between. CDR1 is GTSNPN and CDR2 is SVGIG in the germline V gene (reference sequence). The CDR3 reads CAWSALTEVYSYEQYF. CDR3 nucleotide sequence: TGTGCCTGGAGTGCCTTGACAGAGGTCTACTCCTACGAGCAGTACTTC.

The chain carries TRBV7-6 and TRBJ2-3, with D hard to call. Trimming took 5 bases from V and 6 from J, leaving 9 bases between them. Germline V gene data show CDR1 as SGHVS and CDR2 as FNYEAQ. There are 12 residues in the CDR3. The CDR3: CASSPPLDTQYF. The CDR3 DNA follows: TGTGCCAGCAGCCCCCCGTTGGATACGCAGTATTTT.

The chain employs TRBV7-2 and TRBJ2-5; D may be TRBD2 (5 bases). V was trimmed by 5 bases and J by 4 bases, leaving 17 bases between them. The germline V gene encodes CDR1 SGHTA and CDR2 FQGNSA. CDR3 length: 15 amino acids. CDR3 bases: TGTGCCAGCAGCCAGGACTCGGGGAGCGGAGAGACCCAGTACTTC. This codes for CASSQDSGSGETQYF.

V usage is TRBV7-9 and J usage is TRBJ2-3, with 10 bases fitting TRBD2. CDR3 length equals 15 residues. CDR1 and CDR2 (germline): SEHNR, FQNEAQ (reference sequence). V lost 5 bases to trimming and J lost 6 bases; unmatched junction nucleotides: 8. The CDR3 DNA is TGTGCCAGCAGCCCAGTCACTAGCGGGAAGGATACGCAGTATTTT. Amino acids: CASSPVTSGKDTQYF.

V and J are TRBV4-3 and TRBJ1-1, with 9 nucleotides matching TRBD1. Germline V CDR1 and CDR2: LGHNA, YSLEER. This CDR3 has 16 amino acids. Germline trimming cut 0 bases from V and 2 bases from J; bases unmatched to any gene: 4. The CDR3 is CASSQDGGQGNTEAFF. In nucleotides, the CDR3 is TGCGCCAGCAGCCAAGATGGGGGACAGGGAAACACTGAAGCTTTCTTT.

About this clone: The same CDR3 can be traced to other DNA sequences in this sample. The rearrangement joins TRBV11-2 to TRBJ2-5; D call uncertain. CDR3 size: 11 residues. Germline V gene data show CDR1 as SGHAT and CDR2 as FQNNGV. Deletions cut 2 bases from V and 5 bases from J, with 3 bases between. The CDR3 DNA sequence: TGTGCCAGCAGCTTACGGGAGACCCAGTACTTC. Residues: CASSLRETQYF.

V and J are TRBV7-9 and TRBJ1-1; D is ambiguous. This CDR3 region has 14 residues. V was trimmed by 1 base and J by 0 bases, leaving 6 bases between them. CDR1 is SEHNR, CDR2 FQNEAQ, per germline (reference sequence). CDR3 nucleotide sequence: TGTGCCAGCAGCTTAGGACAAATGAACACTGAAGCTTTCTTT. Translation gives CASSLGQMNTEAFF. Full variable domain (missing parts from reference TRBV7-9 and TRBJ1-1): DTGVSQNPRHKITKRGQNVTFRCDPISEHNRLYWYRQTLGQGPEFLTYFQNEAQLEKSRLLSDRFSAERPKGSFSTLEIQRTEQGDSAMYLCASSLGQMNTEAFFGQGTRLTVV.